The T cell receptor (beta chain) described here comes from a study of T cells after yellow fever vaccination. Study-level points and caveats: Clonotype sharing between CD4 and CD8 compartments was small.

The CDR3 runs 15 residues. V trimming: 2 bases; J trimming: 4 bases; junction bases outside the gene matches: 8. The germline V gene has CDR1 SQVTM and CDR2 ANQGSEA. TCR cDNA was made by 5'RACE template switching, adding a universal primer site and UMIs. Using its own MiXCR run on the 5' RACE reads, TCRdb lists one record per CDR3 protein. The data show around 600,000 distinct CDR3 sequences, with around 12% seen just once and about 16% held by the top ten. About this clonotype itself: Its target is unknown.

The chain is built from TRBV29-1 and TRBJ2-3, with 8 bases identical to TRBD2. The specimen comprised PBMCs, sampled on the day of the yellow fever booster vaccination. This TCR derives from a man under 40 who received the YFV17D yellow fever vaccine. CDR3 sequence (DNA): TGCAGCGTTGAACCGACTAGCGTGTTGTCAGATACGCAGTATTTT. Its protein is CSVEPTSVLSDTQYF.